These 6 T cell receptor beta chains share one sample of origin, sequenced in a study of T-cell memory formation after mild COVID-19. TCRdb fed the 5' RACE reads into MiXCR, producing one record per CDR3 protein. The sample holds 450,000 to 650,000 distinct CDR3 sequences, roughly 18% seen once. Sequenced sample: PBMCs or a T cell subset sorted from them (not recorded which). The receptors come from an adult woman who had mild COVID-19 (a few samples of this study predate the infection). Cell type and time point are not known.

V usage is TRBV5-4 and J usage is TRBJ2-7, with D perhaps matching TRBD1 or TRBD2 (5 bases each). The V and J ends lost 4 bases and 0 bases respectively, with 17 bases between them. The germline V gene has CDR1 SGHNT and CDR2 YYREEE (reference sequence). This CDR3 is built from 16 residues. CDR3 nucleotides: TGTGCCAGCAGCCCGGAGTCCGGGACGGCCTCCTACGAGCAGTACTTC. Amino acids: CASSPESGTASYEQYF.

In its sample, this clonotype was seen a few times. The chain uses TRBV18 and TRBJ2-7; 7 bases match TRBD1. J was trimmed by 2 bases and V by 5 bases; bases with no gene match: 3. This CDR3 region has 13 residues. Per the germline V gene, CDR1 is KGHSH and CDR2 is LQKENI. CDR3 sequence reads: CASSGDRPYEQYF. Written as DNA, the CDR3 is TGTGCCAGCTCAGGGGACAGACCCTACGAGCAGTACTTC.

In this sample, this clonotype turned up a few times. The V call is TRBV24-1, the J call TRBJ2-5; tentative D call: TRBD1 (5 bases). Germline-derived CDR1 and CDR2 are KGHDR and SFDVKD. The V and J ends lost 4 bases and 1 base respectively, with 12 bases between them. CDR3 length: 15 amino acids. This CDR3 reads CATSDPTGVQETQYF. The CDR3 bases are TGTGCCACCAGTGACCCTACAGGAGTCCAAGAGACCCAGTACTTC.

The rearrangement uses TRBV30 and TRBJ2-5; D is uncertain. The CDR3 spans 15 residues. With 1 base removed from V and 7 bases from J, the gap between germline ends came to 19 bases. Germline V gene lookup returns CDR1 GTSNPN and CDR2 SVGIG (reference sequence). The chain's CDR3 is CAWSAIRVLQRTQYF. The CDR3 DNA reads TGTGCCTGGAGTGCGATCCGGGTCCTTCAGAGGACCCAGTACTTC.

This clonotype turned up a few times. The chain employs TRBV7-8 and TRBJ2-3; TRBD2 matches at 8 bases. V shed 5 bases and J 4 bases; nucleotides not matched to a gene: 14. Germline CDR1 and CDR2: SGHVS and FQNEAQ. The CDR3 runs to 17 residues. The DNA for the CDR3 is TGTGCCAGCAGCCCGTACTCCGGGACTAGATGGGCAGATACGCAGTATTTT. Translated, it gives CASSPYSGTRWADTQYF.

This clonotype has more than one count but fewer than ten. This chain uses TRBV5-1 with TRBJ1-1; tentatively, D is TRBD1 (5 bases). This CDR3 contains 16 residues. The germline V gene has CDR1 SGHRS and CDR2 YFSETQ. V shed 4 bases and J shed 0 bases, with 16 bases lying between them. The CDR3 region has the DNA TGCGCCAGCAGCCCGGACCCCGGGACGGTGAACACTGAAGCTTTCTTT. As protein: CASSPDPGTVNTEAFF.